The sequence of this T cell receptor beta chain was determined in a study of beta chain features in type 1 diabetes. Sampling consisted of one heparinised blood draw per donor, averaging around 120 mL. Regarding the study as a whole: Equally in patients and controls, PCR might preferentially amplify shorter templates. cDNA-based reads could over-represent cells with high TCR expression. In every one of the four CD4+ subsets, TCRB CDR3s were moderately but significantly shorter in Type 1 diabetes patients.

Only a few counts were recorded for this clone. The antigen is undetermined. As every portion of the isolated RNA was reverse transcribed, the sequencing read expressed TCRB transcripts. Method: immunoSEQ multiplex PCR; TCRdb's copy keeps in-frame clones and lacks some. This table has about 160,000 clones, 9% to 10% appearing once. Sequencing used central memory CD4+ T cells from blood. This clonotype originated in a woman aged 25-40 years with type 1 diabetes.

The CDR3 here is CSVASGSNQPQHF. The CDR3 nucleotides read TGCAGCGTTGCCTCGGGAAGCAATCAGCCCCAGCATTTT. V and J are TRBV29-1 and TRBJ1-5; D uncertain. Germline values: CDR1 SQVTM, CDR2 ANQGSEA. This CDR3 contains 13 residues. V dropped 4 bases and J dropped 1 base, with 8 bases sitting between them.